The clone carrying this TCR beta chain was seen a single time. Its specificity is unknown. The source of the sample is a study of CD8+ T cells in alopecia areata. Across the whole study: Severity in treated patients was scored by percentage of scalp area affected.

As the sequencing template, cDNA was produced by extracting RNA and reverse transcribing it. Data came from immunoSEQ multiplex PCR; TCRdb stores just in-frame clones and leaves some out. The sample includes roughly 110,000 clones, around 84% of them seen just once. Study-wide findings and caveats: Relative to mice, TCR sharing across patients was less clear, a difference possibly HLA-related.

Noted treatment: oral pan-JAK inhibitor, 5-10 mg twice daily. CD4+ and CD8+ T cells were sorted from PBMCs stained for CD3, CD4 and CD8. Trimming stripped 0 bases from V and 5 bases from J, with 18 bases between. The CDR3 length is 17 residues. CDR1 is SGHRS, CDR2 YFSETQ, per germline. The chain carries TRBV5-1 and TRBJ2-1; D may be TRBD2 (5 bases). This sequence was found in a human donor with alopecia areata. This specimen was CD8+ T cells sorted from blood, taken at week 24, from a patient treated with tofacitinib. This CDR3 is CASSLEKISVGDNEQFF. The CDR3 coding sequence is TGCGCCAGCAGCTTGGAGAAAATTAGCGTAGGAGACAATGAGCAGTTCTTC.